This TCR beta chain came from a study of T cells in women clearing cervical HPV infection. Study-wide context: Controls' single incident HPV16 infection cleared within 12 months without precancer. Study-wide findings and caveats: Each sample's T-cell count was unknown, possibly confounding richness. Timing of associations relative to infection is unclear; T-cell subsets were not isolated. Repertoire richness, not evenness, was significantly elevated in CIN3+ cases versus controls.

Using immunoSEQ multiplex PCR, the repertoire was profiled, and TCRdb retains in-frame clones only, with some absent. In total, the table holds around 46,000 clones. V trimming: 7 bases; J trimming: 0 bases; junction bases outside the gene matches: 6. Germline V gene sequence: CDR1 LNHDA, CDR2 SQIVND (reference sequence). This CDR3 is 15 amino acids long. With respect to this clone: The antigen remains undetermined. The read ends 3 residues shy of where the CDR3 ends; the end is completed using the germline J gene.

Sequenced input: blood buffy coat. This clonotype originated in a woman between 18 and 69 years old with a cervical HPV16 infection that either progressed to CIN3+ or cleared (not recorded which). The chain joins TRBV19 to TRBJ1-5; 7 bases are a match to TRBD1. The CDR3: CASIVAGGSNQPQHF. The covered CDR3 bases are TGTGCCAGTATAGTCGCAGGGGGTAGCAATCAGCCC. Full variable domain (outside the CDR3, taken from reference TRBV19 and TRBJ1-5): DGGITQSPKYLFRKEGQNVTLSCEQNLNHDAMYWYRQDPGQGLRLIYYSQIVNDFQKGDIAEGYSVSREKKESFPLTVTSAQKNPTAFYLCASIVAGGSNQPQHFGDGTRLSIL.